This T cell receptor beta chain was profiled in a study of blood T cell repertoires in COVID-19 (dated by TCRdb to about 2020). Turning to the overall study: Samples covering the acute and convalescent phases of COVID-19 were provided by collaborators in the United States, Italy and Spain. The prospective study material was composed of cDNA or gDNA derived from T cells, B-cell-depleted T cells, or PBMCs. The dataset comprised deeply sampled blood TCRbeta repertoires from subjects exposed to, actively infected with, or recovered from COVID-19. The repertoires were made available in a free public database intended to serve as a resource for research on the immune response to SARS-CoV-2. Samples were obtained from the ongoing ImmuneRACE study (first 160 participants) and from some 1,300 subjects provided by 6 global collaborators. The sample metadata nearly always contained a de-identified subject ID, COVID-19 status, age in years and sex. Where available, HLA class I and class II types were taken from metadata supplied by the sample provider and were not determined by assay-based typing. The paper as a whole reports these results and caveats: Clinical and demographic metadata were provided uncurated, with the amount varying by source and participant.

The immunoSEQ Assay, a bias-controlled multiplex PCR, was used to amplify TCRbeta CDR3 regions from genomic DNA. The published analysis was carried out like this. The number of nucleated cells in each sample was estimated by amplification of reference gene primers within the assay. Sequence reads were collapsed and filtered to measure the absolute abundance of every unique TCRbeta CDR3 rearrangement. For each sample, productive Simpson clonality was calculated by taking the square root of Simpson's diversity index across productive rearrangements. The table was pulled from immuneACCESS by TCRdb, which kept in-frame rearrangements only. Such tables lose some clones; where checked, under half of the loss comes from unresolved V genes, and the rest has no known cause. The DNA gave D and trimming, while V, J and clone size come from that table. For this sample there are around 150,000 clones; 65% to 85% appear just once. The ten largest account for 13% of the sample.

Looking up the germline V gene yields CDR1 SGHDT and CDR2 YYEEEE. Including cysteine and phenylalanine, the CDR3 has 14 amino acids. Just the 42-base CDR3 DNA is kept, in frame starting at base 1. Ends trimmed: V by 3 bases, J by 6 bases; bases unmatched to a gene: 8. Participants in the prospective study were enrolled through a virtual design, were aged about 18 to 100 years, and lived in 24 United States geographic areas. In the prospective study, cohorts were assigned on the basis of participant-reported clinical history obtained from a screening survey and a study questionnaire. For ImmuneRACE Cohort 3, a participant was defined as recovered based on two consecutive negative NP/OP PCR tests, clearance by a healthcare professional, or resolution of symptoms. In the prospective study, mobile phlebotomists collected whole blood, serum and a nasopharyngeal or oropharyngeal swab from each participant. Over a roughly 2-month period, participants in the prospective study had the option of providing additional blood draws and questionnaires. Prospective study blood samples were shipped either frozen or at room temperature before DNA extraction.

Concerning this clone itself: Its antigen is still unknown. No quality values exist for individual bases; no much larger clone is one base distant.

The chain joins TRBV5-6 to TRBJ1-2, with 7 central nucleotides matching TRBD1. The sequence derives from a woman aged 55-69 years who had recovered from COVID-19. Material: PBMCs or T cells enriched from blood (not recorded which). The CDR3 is CASSSTGAGDGYTF. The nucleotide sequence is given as TGTGCCAGCAGCTCTACAGGGGCTGGGGATGGCTACACCTTC.